Below, 29 T cell receptor beta chains from the same sample are listed, as sequenced in a study of blood T cells in healthy people across ages. A J-beta primer mix and a sample-barcoded 5' primer were used in a second PCR of roughly 6 to 12 cycles. Each CDR3 protein gets one entry after TCRdb re-called the 5' RACE reads with MiXCR. Here the sample spans 1.5 million to 2 million distinct CDR3 sequences, 28% being singletons. The sequencing sample was made of blood. The origin of the receptors is a woman between 25 and 40 years old in good health.

This clonotype came up a few times. The gene calls are TRBV29-1 and TRBJ2-1; TRBD2 aligns across 7 bases. The CDR3 has 15 amino acids. J gave up 10 bases and V 0 bases, and 12 bases lay outside the gene matches. Germline V gives CDR1 SQVTM, CDR2 ANQGSEA. The CDR3 region has the DNA TGCAGCGTTGAAGATGGCGAGCGGGGCTCCTACGAGCAGTTCTTC. As protein: CSVEDGERGSYEQFF.

To note about this clonotype: The junction shows a germline mismatch at one end, possibly a read error. The J gene is TRBJ1-2, the V gene TRBV7-9; the D gene is possibly TRBD1 (5 bases). Germline CDR1 SEHNR, CDR2 FQNEAQ (reference sequence). The length of the CDR3 is 15 residues. This CDR3 is CASSLDGTMTRGYTF. CDR3 nucleotide sequence: TGCGCCAGCAGCTTGGACGGGACCATGACTCGGGGCTACACCTTC.

The J gene is TRBJ2-7, the V gene TRBV10-2; D is undetermined. The CDR3 runs to 15 residues. V lost 3 bases, J lost 0 bases, and 12 bases lay in between. The V gene's germline CDR1 is WSHSY and CDR2 SAAADI. The CDR3, as DNA: TGCGCCAGCAGTGACCCGCCTGAGAGCTCCTACGAGCAGTACTTC. It translates to CASSDPPESSYEQYF.

There are a few counts of this clonotype. The J gene is TRBJ2-5, the V gene TRBV10-3; 8 bases map to TRBD1. J lost 4 bases, V lost 5 bases, and 6 bases had no gene match. Germline CDR1 ENHRY, CDR2 SYGVKD. The CDR3 consists of 14 residues. For the CDR3, the DNA is TGTGCCATCAGTAGCGGACAGGGCCCAGAGACCCAGTACTTC. Translation gives CAISSGQGPETQYF.

As regards this clonotype: Since a much larger clone is just one base distant, this may be a read error. The CDR3 spells CASGRSCGGAPSNKQFF. In DNA form, the CDR3 reads TGTGCCAGCGGCCGCTCGTGCGGGGGGGCGCCTTCCAATAAGCAGTTCTTC. The chain is built from TRBV6-2 or TRBV6-3 and TRBJ2-1; TRBD2 matches at 9 bases. CDR1 is MNHEY and CDR2 is SVGEGT in the germline V gene. The CDR3 length is 17 residues.

This clonotype showed up many times. CDR3 sequence: CASSQGRLAGRGETQYF. The CDR3 DNA is TGTGCCAGCAGCCAAGGCAGACTAGCGGGGCGCGGGGAGACCCAGTACTTC. The chain recombines TRBV4-2 with TRBJ2-5; the match to TRBD2 covers 11 bases. This CDR3 spans 17 amino acids. V shed 1 base, J shed 5 bases, and the junction held 9 bases outside the gene matches. Germline-derived CDR1 and CDR2 are LGHNA and YNFKEQ.

This clonotype turned up a few times. The V call is TRBV15, the J call TRBJ2-1, with TRBD2 matching 9 bases. V shed 5 bases, J shed 5 bases, and the junction held 7 bases outside the gene matches. This CDR3 has 15 residues. Germline V gene lookup returns CDR1 LNHNV and CDR2 YYDKDF (reference sequence). CDR3 loop: CATSRRTSAHNEQFF. The CDR3 nucleotides are TGTGCCACCAGCCGGCGGACTAGCGCCCACAATGAGCAGTTCTTC.

This clonotype was recorded only once. The chain links TRBV20-1 to TRBJ1-5; possibly TRBD1 for D (5 bases). This CDR3 is built from 16 residues. The V and J ends lost 8 bases and 1 base respectively, with 21 bases between them. Germline values: CDR1 DFQATT, CDR2 SNEGSKA (reference sequence). The CDR3 sequence: CSTPSYRGESNQPQHF. In DNA, the CDR3 is TGCAGTACTCCCTCTTACAGAGGGGAGAGCAATCAGCCCCAGCATTTT.

A few counts support this clonotype. The V gene is TRBV5-1, the J gene TRBJ1-2; TRBD1 is a possible D gene (6 bases). The CDR3 is 14 amino acids. CDR1 is SGHRS and CDR2 is YFSETQ in the germline V gene. V lost 3 bases and J 4 bases, leaving 13 bases between the germline ends. The DNA for the CDR3 is TGCGCCAGCAGCTCCGGGACATCCTTCTATGGCTACACCTTC. It encodes CASSSGTSFYGYTF.

The J gene is TRBJ1-5, the V gene TRBV29-1; maybe TRBD1 (6 bases). Trimming left V 6 bases short and J 4 bases short, with 13 bases between. Germline V lookup: CDR1 SQVTM, CDR2 ANQGSEA. CDR3 length: 13 amino acids. This chain's CDR3 is CSVRSGANQPQHF. The CDR3 bases are TGCAGCGTCCGATCAGGGGCGAATCAGCCCCAGCATTTT.

The J gene is TRBJ2-4, the V gene TRBV3-1, with TRBD2 as a possible D gene (5 bases). Gene TRBJ2-7 matches the end of the DNA better, so the J call may be wrong. Germline assignment: CDR1 LGHDT and CDR2 YNNKEL (reference sequence). The CDR3 sequence is 14 residues long. This chain's CDR3 is CASSHRGVTYEQYF. For the CDR3, the DNA is TGTGCCAGCAGTCACCGGGGAGTTACCTACGAGCAGTACTTC.

The chain couples TRBV15 to TRBJ2-6, with a tentative D call TRBD2 (5 bases). Germline assignment: CDR1 LNHNV and CDR2 YYDKDF (reference sequence). The CDR3 has 17 amino acids. V was cut by 3 bases and J by 0 bases, with 12 bases left in between. The CDR3 protein is CATSRGAASSGANVLTF. The CDR3 bases are TGTGCCACCAGCAGGGGAGCGGCAAGCTCTGGGGCCAACGTCCTGACTTTC. Variable domain in full (rest from reference TRBV15 and TRBJ2-6): DAMVIQNPRYQVTQFGKPVTLSCSQTLNHNVMYWYQQKSSQAPKLLFHYYDKDFNNEADTPDNFQSRRPNTSFCFLDIRSPGLGDTAMYLCATSRGAASSGANVLTFGAGSRLTVL.

Of note for this clonotype: Possible read error: a much larger clone is one base away. V and J are TRBV10-3 and TRBJ2-5, with a weak D call TRBD2 (5 bases). CDR3 length: 13 amino acids. The germline gives CDR1 ENHRY, CDR2 SYGVKD. The CDR3: CAIRESTGETQYF. In DNA, the CDR3 is TGTGCCATCAGGGAGTCGACGGGGGAGACCCAGTACTTC.

The table lists this clonotype with a few counts. This clone may be a read error of a much larger clone one base away. This sequence joins TRBV2 and TRBJ1-1; 11 bases line up with TRBD1. The V gene end was trimmed by 7 bases and the J gene end by 4 bases; junction bases not matched to a gene: 2. This CDR3 has 13 residues. From germline, CDR1 is SNHLY and CDR2 FYNNEI. CDR3 DNA: TGTGCCAGCACGGGACAGGGGGGCACTGAAGCTTTCTTT. Its translation: CASTGQGGTEAFF. The full variable domain, completed using reference TRBV2 and TRBJ1-1, is EPEVTQTPSHQVTQMGQEVILRCVPISNHLYFYWYRQILGQKVEFLVSFYNNEISEKSEIFDDQFSVERPDGSNFTLKIRSTKLEDSAMYFCASTGQGGTEAFFGQGTRLTVV.

The chain has TRBV9 and TRBJ1-5; 8 bases fit TRBD1. The CDR3 is 15 amino acids. From germline, CDR1 is SGDLS and CDR2 YYNGEE. V lost 0 bases and J lost 7; bases outside the gene matches: 6. The CDR3 coding sequence is TGTGCCAGCAGCGTAGATGGGACAGGTAGGCAGCCCCAGCATTTT. Its translation is CASSVDGTGRQPQHF. The full variable domain, its missing parts supplied by reference TRBV9 and TRBJ1-5, is DSGVTQTPKHLITATGQRVTLRCSPRSGDLSVYWYQQSLDQGLQFLIQYYNGEERAKGNILERFSAQQFPDLHSELNLSSLELGDSALYFCASSVDGTGRQPQHFGDGTRLSIL.

This sequence joins TRBV12-5 and TRBJ2-4; D is perhaps TRBD2 (5 bases). Trimming cost V 1 base and J 0 bases, with 10 bases left between them. Germline-derived CDR1 and CDR2 are LGHNT and FRNRAP. The CDR3 runs 16 residues. The CDR3 region has the DNA TGTGCTAGTGGTTTGGAGGCGGGCGGAGCCAAAAACATTCAGTACTTC. Its protein product is CASGLEAGGAKNIQYF. The whole variable domain, filled in from reference TRBV12-5 and TRBJ2-4, reads DARVTQTPRHKVTEMGQEVTMRCQPILGHNTVFWYRQTMMQGLELLAYFRNRAPLDDSGMPKDRFSAEMPDATLATLKIQPSEPRDSAVYFCASGLEAGGAKNIQYFGAGTRLSVL.

The J gene is TRBJ1-5, the V gene TRBV20-1; D is ambiguous. Per germline, CDR1 DFQATT and CDR2 SNEGSKA (reference sequence). This CDR3 has 15 amino acids. V shed 6 bases and J shed 6 bases, with 21 bases lying between them. CDR3 nucleotide sequence: TGCAGTGCGACGGAAACACCCATGGGCGGTCAGCCCCAGCATTTT. Its protein is CSATETPMGGQPQHF.

This clonotype was seen a handful of times. The missing conserved phenylalanine or tryptophan at the end of this CDR3 makes a read error likely. The chain has TRBV5-6 and TRBJ2-5; possible D gene TRBD2, 5 bases. The DNA end is more similar to TRBJ2-7, so the J call may be wrong. The germline gives CDR1 SGHDT, CDR2 YYEEEE. The CDR3 contains 15 residues. The DNA of the CDR3 is TGTGCCAGCAGCTTGGGGACTGCCAGAGCCTACGAGCAGTACTGC. This gives the protein CASSLGTARAYEQYC.

The table lists this clonotype with a few counts. V usage is TRBV15 and J usage is TRBJ1-2, with D possibly being TRBD1 (5 bases). V lost 2 bases to trimming and J lost 9 bases, with 16 bases between them. The CDR3 extends over 14 amino acids. CDR1 and CDR2 (germline): LNHNV, YYDKDF (reference sequence). The CDR3 sequence is CATSRKTGTGSYTF. CDR3 in DNA: TGTGCCACCAGCAGAAAAACGGGGACTGGCAGCTACACCTTC.

Details on this clonotype: One end of the junction does not line up with germline, which may come from a read error. The rearrangement links TRBV2 to TRBJ2-5, with 8 bases that match TRBD1. Looked up from germline, CDR1 is SNHLY and CDR2 is FYNNEI. This CDR3 has 14 amino acids. The CDR3 sequence is CANSERTGKETQYF. The CDR3 DNA is TGTGCCAACAGTGAACGGACAGGGAAAGAGACCCAGTACTTC.

A few counts support this clonotype. This chain uses TRBV4-3 with TRBJ2-1, with D tentatively TRBD1 or TRBD2 (5 bases each). The CDR3 covers 16 residues. V lost 0 bases to trimming and J lost 3 bases, with 12 bases between them. Germline assignment: CDR1 LGHNA and CDR2 YSLEER. CDR3 in amino acids: CASSQERGPNYNEQFF. Written as DNA, the CDR3 is TGCGCCAGCAGCCAAGAGAGGGGACCCAACTACAATGAGCAGTTCTTC.

The CDR3 loop reads CASRKALAGSSTDTQYF. CDR3 DNA sequence: TGTGCCAGCAGGAAGGCCTTGGCGGGATCTAGCACAGATACGCAGTATTTT. V gene TRBV7-2 combines with J gene TRBJ2-3, with TRBD2 as a possible D gene (6 bases). This CDR3 spans 17 amino acids. Germline V gives CDR1 SGHTA, CDR2 FQGNSA. The V end was cut by 6 bases, the J end by 0 bases, with 19 bases between. The full variable domain, in which reference TRBV7-2 and TRBJ2-3 provide the parts outside the CDR3, is GAGVSQSPSNKVTEKGKDVELRCDPISGHTALYWYRQSLGQGLEFLIYFQGNSAPDKSGLPSDRFSAERTGGSVSTLTIQRTQQEDSAVYLCASRKALAGSSTDTQYFGPGTRLTVL.

This clonotype was observed a handful of times. The chain links TRBV5-5 to TRBJ2-7; 10 positions match TRBD1. The CDR3 is 16 residues long. The junction had 15 bases not matched to a gene; V was cut back by 6 bases and J by 6 bases. CDR1 is SGHKS and CDR2 is YYEKEE in the germline V gene (reference sequence). In DNA, the CDR3 is TGTGCCAGCACTACTCCGGGACAGGGGATTTTCGGCGAGCAGTACTTC. The encoded protein is CASTTPGQGIFGEQYF.

This clonotype turned up a few times. The V call is TRBV20-1, the J call TRBJ2-5; TRBD1 matches at 7 bases. The CDR3 has 17 residues. CDR1 and CDR2 from the germline V gene are DFQATT and SNEGSKA (reference sequence). The V gene end was trimmed by 1 base and the J gene end by 6 bases; junction bases not matched to a gene: 17. Written as DNA, the CDR3 is TGCAGTGCTAGAGGCGGTTTACAGGGGCAGGGGCGGAAGACCCAGTACTTC. Its protein is CSARGGLQGQGRKTQYF.

This chain links TRBV20-1 with TRBJ2-1; 9 bases fit TRBD1. The CDR3 runs 14 residues. V trimming: 3 bases; J trimming: 7 bases; junction bases outside the gene matches: 7. From germline, CDR1 is DFQATT and CDR2 SNEGSKA (reference sequence). The CDR3 loop is CSARARDRVNEQFF. The DNA of the CDR3 is TGCAGTGCTAGGGCAAGGGACAGGGTGAATGAGCAGTTCTTC.

This clonotype has at least ten counts. V usage is TRBV20-1 and J usage is TRBJ2-7; 13 positions match TRBD2. Per the germline V gene, CDR1 is DFQATT and CDR2 is SNEGSKA (reference sequence). The junction had 3 bases not matched to a gene; V was cut back by 7 bases and J by 3 bases. The CDR3 runs 13 residues. CDR3 in amino acids: CSGTSGSHYEQYF. For the CDR3, the DNA is TGCAGTGGGACTAGCGGGAGTCACTACGAGCAGTACTTC.

Details on this clonotype: At one end, the junction sequence differs from germline, possibly due to a read error. This chain uses TRBV3-1 with TRBJ1-6; 7 nucleotides match TRBD1. Germline-derived CDR1 and CDR2 are LGHDT and YNNKEL (reference sequence). The CDR3 has 14 residues. CDR3 sequence: CASSYGQANSPRHF. The CDR3 DNA reads TGTGCCAGCAGCTACGGACAGGCAAATTCACCCCGCCACTTT.

V is TRBV11-2 and J is TRBJ2-3; D is ambiguous. The CDR3 has 13 amino acids. Trimming removed 3 bases at V and 2 bases at J, with 6 bases between. Germline CDR1 is SGHAT and CDR2 is FQNNGV. DNA for the CDR3: TGTGCCAGCAGCTTCATAAACACAGATACGCAGTATTTT. This gives the protein CASSFINTDTQYF.

This clonotype occurred a few times. This sequence joins TRBV12-3 or TRBV12-4 and TRBJ2-5; 8 positions agree with TRBD1. There are 15 residues in the CDR3. J was trimmed by 3 bases and V by 5 bases; bases with no gene match: 8. The CDR3 region is CASSHLTGDEETQYF. The CDR3 DNA sequence: TGTGCCAGCAGTCACCTGACAGGGGACGAAGAGACCCAGTACTTC.